This T cell receptor (beta chain) was sequenced for a study of OX40 agonist ivuxolimab in advanced cancers. Across the study: Head and neck, renal cell, melanoma or hepatocellular carcinoma were the cancers that dose-escalation patients had.

Sequencing used immunoSEQ multiplex PCR; TCRdb keeps in-frame clones, though not all of them. The table includes over 30,000 clones, 80% to 85% detected once. Trimming removed 6 bases from V and 5 bases from J; junction bases left unmatched: 8. This CDR3 contains 15 residues. Germline V gene data show CDR1 as LGHNT and CDR2 as FRNRAP. The chain uses TRBV12-5 and TRBJ1-5; 9 positions match TRBD1. The specimen was CD4+ or CD8+ T cells sorted from blood, collected in a trial of the OX40 agonist ivuxolimab. This receptor was obtained from an adult with an advanced solid tumor such as melanoma, head and neck, liver or kidney cancer. The CDR3 DNA sequence: TGTGCTAGTGGCCCAGGACAGGGGAGGGATCAGCCCCAGCATTTT. The encoded protein is CASGPGQGRDQPQHF.